The clone carrying this TCR beta chain showed up just once. Using immunoSEQ multiplex PCR, the repertoire was profiled, and TCRdb retains in-frame clones only, with some absent. The sample shows 1,500,000 or so clones, approximately 98.5% of them seen only once. The entry originates in a study of shared clonotypes between healthy human individuals. Everyone who donated was a Caucasian adult who lived in Nashville, Tennessee. The germline V and J ends were trimmed by 5 bases and 4 bases, with 17 bases remaining between them. Per germline, CDR1 SNHLY and CDR2 FYNNEI. CDR3 size: 15 residues. The chain couples TRBV2 to TRBJ1-2, with D tentatively TRBD1 (5 bases). The material sequenced was naive CD4+ T cells sorted from blood. Subset: CD45RA+ positively selected. This receptor was taken from a man aged 30-40 years in good health. CDR3 in DNA: TGTGCCAGCAGTCACGGGGACTCGAGGACCTATGGCTACACCTTC. This sequence encodes CASSHGDSRTYGYTF.